This record looks at one T cell receptor beta chain sequence and its context. CDR3 length: 15 residues. Germline CDR1 SGHNT, CDR2 YYREEE (reference sequence). Trimming took 0 bases from V and 3 from J; bases not matched to a gene: 5. This specimen belongs to a study of long-term antiretroviral therapy in people with HIV. Assay version v3.0 of immunoSEQ was used, and it was run at survey level. TCRdb keeps only in-frame clones here, not all; method: immunoSEQ multiplex PCR. The sample includes 30,000 or so clones, around nine tenths of them seen just once. Sequenced material: unsorted PBMCs, taken roughly 5 years before starting antiretroviral therapy. The chain combines TRBV5-4 with TRBJ2-5, with 7 nucleotides matching TRBD2. The receptor was derived from a man aged 50 or older with HIV. The CDR3 protein is CASSLEAGRKETQYF. DNA for the CDR3: TGTGCCAGCAGCTTGGAAGCGGGACGCAAAGAGACCCAGTACTTC.